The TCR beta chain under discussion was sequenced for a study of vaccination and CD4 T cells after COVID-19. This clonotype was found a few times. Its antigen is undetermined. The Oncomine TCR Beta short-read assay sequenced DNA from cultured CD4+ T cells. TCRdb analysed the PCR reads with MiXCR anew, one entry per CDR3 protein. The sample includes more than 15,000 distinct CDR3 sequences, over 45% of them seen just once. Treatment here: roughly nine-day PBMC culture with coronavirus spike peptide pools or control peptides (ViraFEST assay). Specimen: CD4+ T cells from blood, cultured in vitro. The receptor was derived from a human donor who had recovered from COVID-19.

The CDR3 sequence: CASSESGEADTQYF. The CDR3 DNA follows: TGTGCCAGCAGTGAGTCGGGAGAGGCAGATACGCAGTATTTT. V usage is TRBV6-4 and J usage is TRBJ2-3; tentatively, D is TRBD2 (6 bases). The CDR3 is made up of 14 amino acids. V was cut by 3 bases and J by 4 bases, with 11 bases left in between. The germline V gene has CDR1 MRHNA and CDR2 SNTAGT.